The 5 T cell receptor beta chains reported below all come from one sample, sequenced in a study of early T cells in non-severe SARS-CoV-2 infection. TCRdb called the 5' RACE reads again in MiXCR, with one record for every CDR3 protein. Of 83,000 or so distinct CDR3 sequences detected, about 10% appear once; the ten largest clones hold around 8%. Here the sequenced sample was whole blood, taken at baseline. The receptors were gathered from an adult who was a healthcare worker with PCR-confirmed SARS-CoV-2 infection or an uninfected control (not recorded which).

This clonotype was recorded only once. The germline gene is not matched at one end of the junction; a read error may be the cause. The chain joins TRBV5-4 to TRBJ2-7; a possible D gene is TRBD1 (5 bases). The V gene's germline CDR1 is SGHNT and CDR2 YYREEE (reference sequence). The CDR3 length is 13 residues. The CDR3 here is CASSPQGSYELYF. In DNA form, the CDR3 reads TGTGCCAGCAGCCCTCAGGGCTCCTACGAGCTGTACTTC.

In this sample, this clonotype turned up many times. CDR3 residues: CASSWSGRAGTQYF. DNA for the CDR3: TGTGCCAGCAGCTGGAGCGGGAGGGCCGGGACGCAGTATTTT. The genes are TRBV27 and TRBJ2-3; TRBD2 aligns across 10 bases. The CDR3 sequence is 14 residues long. V was clipped by 6 bases and J by 9 bases; unmatched bases: 9. CDR1 is MNHEY and CDR2 is SMNVEV in the germline V gene (reference sequence).

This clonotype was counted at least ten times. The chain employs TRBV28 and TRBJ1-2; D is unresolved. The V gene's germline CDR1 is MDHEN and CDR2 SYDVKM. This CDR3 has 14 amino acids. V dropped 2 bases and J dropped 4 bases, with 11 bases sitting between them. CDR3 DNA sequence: TGTGCCAGCAGTTTACTTGGGCGCGCCTATGGCTACACCTTC. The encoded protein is CASSLLGRAYGYTF.

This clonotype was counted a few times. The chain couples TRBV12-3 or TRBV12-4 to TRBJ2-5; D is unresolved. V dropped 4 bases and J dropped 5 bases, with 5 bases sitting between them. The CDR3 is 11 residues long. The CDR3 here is CASSSLETQYF. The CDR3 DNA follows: TGTGCCAGCAGTTCTCTGGAGACCCAGTACTTC.

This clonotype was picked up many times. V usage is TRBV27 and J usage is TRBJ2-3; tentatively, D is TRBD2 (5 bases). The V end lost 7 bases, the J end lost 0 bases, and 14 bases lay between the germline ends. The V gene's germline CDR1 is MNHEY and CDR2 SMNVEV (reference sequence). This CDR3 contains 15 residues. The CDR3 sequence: CASTLSGLSTDTQYF. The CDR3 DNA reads TGTGCCAGCACCCTCAGCGGCCTCAGCACAGATACGCAGTATTTT.